This T cell receptor beta chain is drawn from a study of blood T cell repertoires in COVID-19. Germline V gives CDR1 LGHNA, CDR2 YSLEER. This CDR3 comprises 14 residues. Trimming pared 4 bases from V and 2 bases from J, leaving 9 bases between. Libraries were prepared by immunoSEQ multiplex PCR; TCRdb keeps only in-frame clonotypes and omits some of them. The sample carries some 240,000 clones, nearly 90% recorded once. Sequenced: peripheral blood. The TCR originated in an older woman with COVID-19, enrolled during active disease. This chain joins TRBV4-3 and TRBJ1-3; no clear D gene. In DNA form, the CDR3 reads TGCGCCAGCAGCCTCGCGGGTACTGGAAACACCATATATTTT. Translating it yields CASSLAGTGNTIYF.